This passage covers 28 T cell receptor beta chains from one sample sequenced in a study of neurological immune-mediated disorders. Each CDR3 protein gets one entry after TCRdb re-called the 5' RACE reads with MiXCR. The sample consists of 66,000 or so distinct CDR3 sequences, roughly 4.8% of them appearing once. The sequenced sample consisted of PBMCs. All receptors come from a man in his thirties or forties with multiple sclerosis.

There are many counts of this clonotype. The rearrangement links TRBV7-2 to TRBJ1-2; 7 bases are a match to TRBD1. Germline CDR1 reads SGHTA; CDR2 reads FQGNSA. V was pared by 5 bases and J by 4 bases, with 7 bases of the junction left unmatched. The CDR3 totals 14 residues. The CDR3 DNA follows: TGTGCCAGCAGCGCGAACAGGGGCGCCTATGGCTACACCTTC. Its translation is CASSANRGAYGYTF.

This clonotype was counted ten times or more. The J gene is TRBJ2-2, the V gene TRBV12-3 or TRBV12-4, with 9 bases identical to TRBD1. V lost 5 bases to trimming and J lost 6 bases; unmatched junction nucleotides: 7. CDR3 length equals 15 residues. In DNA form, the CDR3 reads TGTGCCAGCAGTAGCACAGGGGGCGCCGCCGGGGAGCTGTTTTTT. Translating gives CASSSTGGAAGELFF.

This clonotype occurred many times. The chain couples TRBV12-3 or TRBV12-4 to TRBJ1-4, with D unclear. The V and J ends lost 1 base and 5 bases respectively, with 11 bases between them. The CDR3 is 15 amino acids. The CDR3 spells CASSLDAGRNEKLFF. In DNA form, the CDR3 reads TGTGCCAGCAGTTTAGATGCAGGCCGAAATGAAAAACTGTTTTTT.

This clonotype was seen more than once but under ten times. The CDR3 here is CASSLDSGVSSEAFF. CDR3 nucleotides: TGCGCCAGCAGCTTGGATTCAGGGGTCTCATCTGAAGCTTTCTTT. This chain joins TRBV5-1 and TRBJ1-1; D perhaps matches TRBD1 (6 bases). This CDR3 has 15 amino acids. V was cut by 0 bases and J by 6 bases, with 15 bases left in between. Germline V gene lookup returns CDR1 SGHRS and CDR2 YFSETQ.

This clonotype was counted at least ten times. CDR3 nucleotides: TGTGCCAGCAGTGAACCCTACGAGCAGTACGTC. This codes for CASSEPYEQYV. The chain recombines TRBV2 with TRBJ2-7; D uncertain. The V end lost 2 bases, the J end lost 2 bases, and 1 base lay between the germline ends. This CDR3 has 11 residues. CDR1 and CDR2 (germline): SNHLY, FYNNEI.

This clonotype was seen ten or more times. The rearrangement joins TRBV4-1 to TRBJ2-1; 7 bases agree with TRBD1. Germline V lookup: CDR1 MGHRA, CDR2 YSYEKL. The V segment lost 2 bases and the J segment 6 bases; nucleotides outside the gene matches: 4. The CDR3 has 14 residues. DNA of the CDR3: TGCGCCAGCAGCCAACCAACAGGGGTCAATGAGCAGTTCTTC. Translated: CASSQPTGVNEQFF.

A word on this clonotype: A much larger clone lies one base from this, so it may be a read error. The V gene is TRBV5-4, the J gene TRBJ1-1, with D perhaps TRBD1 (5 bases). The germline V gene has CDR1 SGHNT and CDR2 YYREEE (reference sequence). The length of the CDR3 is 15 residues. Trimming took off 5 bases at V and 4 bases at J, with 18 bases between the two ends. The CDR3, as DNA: TGTGCCAGCAGGGGGGGAGGGAAGCTACCCACTGAAGCTTTCTTT. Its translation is CASRGGGKLPTEAFF.

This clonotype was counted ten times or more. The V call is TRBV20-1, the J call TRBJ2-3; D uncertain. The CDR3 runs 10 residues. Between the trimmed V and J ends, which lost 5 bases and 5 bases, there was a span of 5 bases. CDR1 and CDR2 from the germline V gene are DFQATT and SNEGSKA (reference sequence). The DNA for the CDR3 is TGCAGTGCTTTTCGAGATACGCAGTATTTT. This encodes CSAFRDTQYF.

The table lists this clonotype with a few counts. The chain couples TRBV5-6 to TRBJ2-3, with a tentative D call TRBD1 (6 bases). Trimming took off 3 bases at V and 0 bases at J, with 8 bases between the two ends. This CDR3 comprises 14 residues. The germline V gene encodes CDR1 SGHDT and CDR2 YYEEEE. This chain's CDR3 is CASSYGQSTDTQYF. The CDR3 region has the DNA TGTGCCAGCAGCTACGGACAGAGCACAGATACGCAGTATTTT.

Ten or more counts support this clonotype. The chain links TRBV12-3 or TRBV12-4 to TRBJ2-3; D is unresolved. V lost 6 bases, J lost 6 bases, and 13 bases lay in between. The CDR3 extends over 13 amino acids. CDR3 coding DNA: TGTGCCAGCAGCCGTTCTGATCATGATACGCAGTATTTT. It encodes CASSRSDHDTQYF.

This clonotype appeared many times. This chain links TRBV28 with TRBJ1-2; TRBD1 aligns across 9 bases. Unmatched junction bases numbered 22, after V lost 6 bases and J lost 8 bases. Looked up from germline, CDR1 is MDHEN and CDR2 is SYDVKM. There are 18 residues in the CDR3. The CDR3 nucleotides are TGTGCCAGCAGCCGTATGATTTATAGGGACAGGGATATACGGGGCTACACCTTC. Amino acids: CASSRMIYRDRDIRGYTF.

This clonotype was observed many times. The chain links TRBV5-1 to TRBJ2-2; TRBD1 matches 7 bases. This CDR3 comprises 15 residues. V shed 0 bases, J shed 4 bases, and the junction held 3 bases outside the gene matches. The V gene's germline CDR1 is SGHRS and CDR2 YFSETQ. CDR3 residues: CASSLGDRSTGELFF. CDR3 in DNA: TGCGCCAGCAGCTTGGGGGACAGATCCACCGGGGAGCTGTTTTTT.

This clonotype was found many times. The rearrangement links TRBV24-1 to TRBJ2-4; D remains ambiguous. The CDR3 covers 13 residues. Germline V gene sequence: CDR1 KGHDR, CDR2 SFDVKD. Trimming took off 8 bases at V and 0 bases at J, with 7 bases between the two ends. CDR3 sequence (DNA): TGTGCCACCAACAGAATAGCCAAAAACATTCAGTACTTC. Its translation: CATNRIAKNIQYF.

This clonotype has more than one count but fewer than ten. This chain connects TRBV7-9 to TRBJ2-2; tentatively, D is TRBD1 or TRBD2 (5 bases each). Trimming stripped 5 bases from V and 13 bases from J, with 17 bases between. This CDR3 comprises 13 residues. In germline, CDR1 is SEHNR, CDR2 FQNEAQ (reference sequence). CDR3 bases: TGTGCCAGCAGCGCAGGGACCGAAGCTCTGCTGTTTTTT. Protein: CASSAGTEALLFF. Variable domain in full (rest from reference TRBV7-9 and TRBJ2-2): DTGVSQNPRHKITKRGQNVTFRCDPISEHNRLYWYRQTLGQGPEFLTYFQNEAQLEKSRLLSDRFSAERPKGSFSTLEIQRTEQGDSAMYLCASSAGTEALLFFGEGSRLTVL.

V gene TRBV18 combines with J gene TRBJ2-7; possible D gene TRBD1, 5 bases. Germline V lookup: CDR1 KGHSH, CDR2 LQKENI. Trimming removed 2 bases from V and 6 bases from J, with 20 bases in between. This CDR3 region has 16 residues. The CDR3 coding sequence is TGTGCCAGCTCACCAAGACAGCCTGAAGTTGGTCCCGAGCAGTACTTC. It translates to CASSPRQPEVGPEQYF. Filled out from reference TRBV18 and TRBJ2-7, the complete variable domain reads NAGVMQNPRHLVRRRGQEARLRCSPMKGHSHVYWYRQLPEEGLKFMVYLQKENIIDESGMPKERFSAEFPKEGPSILRIQQVVRGDSAAYFCASSPRQPEVGPEQYFGPGTRLTVT.

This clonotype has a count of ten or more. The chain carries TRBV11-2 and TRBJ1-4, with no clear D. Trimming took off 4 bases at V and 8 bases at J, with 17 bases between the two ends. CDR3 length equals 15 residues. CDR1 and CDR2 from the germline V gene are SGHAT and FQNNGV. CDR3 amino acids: CASSCWPDQYEKLFF. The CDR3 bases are TGTGCCAGCAGCTGCTGGCCCGACCAATACGAAAAACTGTTTTTT.

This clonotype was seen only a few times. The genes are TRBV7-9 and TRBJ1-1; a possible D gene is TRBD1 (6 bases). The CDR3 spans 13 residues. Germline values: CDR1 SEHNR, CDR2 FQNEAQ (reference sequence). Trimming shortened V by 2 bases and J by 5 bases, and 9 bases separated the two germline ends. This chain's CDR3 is CASSLQRGTEAFF. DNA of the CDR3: TGTGCCAGCAGCTTACAGAGGGGGACTGAAGCTTTCTTT.

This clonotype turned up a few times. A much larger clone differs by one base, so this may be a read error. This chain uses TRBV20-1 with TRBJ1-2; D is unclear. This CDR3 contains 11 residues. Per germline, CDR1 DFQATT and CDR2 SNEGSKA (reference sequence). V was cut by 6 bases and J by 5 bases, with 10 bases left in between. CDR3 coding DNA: TGCAGTGCCCGAAAGGGATATGGCTACACCTTC. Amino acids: CSARKGYGYTF.

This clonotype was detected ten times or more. The DNA for the CDR3 is TGTGCTAGTGGTTTGGTAGGGCAGCCCCAGCATTTT. Amino acids: CASGLVGQPQHF. The V and J genes are TRBV12-5 and TRBJ1-5; unclear D gene. Germline assignment: CDR1 LGHNT and CDR2 FRNRAP. The CDR3 sequence is 12 residues long. V was pared by 0 bases and J by 7 bases, with 4 bases between.

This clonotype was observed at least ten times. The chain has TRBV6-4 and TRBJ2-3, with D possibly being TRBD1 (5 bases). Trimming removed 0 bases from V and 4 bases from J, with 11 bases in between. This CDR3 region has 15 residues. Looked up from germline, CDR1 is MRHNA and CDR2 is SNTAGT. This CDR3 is CASSDSGQGADTQYF. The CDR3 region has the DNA TGTGCCAGCAGTGACTCGGGGCAGGGCGCAGATACGCAGTATTTT.

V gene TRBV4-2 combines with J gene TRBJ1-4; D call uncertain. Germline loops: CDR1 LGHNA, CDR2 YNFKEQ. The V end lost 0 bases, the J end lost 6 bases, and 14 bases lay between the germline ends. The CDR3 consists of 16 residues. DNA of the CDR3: TGTGCCAGCAGCCAAGACGGCCCCAATCCGTATGAAAAACTGTTTTTT. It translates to CASSQDGPNPYEKLFF.

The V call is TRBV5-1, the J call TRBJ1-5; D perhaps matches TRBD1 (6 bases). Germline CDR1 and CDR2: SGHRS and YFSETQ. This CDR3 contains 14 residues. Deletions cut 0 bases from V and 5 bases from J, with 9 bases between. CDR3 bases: TGCGCCAGCAGCTTGGTAGGGGGGGATCAGCCCCAGCATTTT. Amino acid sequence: CASSLVGGDQPQHF.

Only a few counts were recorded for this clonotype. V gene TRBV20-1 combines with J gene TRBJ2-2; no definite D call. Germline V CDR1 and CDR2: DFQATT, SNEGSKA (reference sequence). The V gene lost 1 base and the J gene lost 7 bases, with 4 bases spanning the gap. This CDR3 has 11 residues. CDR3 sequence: CSARGGGELFF. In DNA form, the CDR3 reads TGCAGTGCTAGAGGGGGCGGGGAGCTGTTTTTT.

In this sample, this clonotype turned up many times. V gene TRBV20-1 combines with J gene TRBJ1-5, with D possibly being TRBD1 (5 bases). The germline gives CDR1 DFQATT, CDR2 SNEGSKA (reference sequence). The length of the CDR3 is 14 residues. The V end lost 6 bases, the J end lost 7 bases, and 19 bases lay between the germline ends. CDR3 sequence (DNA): TGCAGTGCCGCACCTCAGGGTCTATTGCAGCCCCAGCATTTT. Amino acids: CSAAPQGLLQPQHF.

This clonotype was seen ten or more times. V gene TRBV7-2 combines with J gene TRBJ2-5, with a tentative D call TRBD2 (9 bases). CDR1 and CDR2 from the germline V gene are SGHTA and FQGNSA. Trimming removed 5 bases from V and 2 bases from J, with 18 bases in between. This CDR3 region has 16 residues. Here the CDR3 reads CASSQGAGGRQETQYF. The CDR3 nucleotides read TGTGCCAGCAGCCAGGGGGCGGGGGGGCGGCAAGAGACCCAGTACTTC.

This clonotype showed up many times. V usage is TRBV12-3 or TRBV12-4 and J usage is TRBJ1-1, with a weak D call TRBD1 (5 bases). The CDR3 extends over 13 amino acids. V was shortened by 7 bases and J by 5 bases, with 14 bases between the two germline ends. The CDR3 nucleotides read TGTGCCAGCATTCCCCGGGGGGGGACTGAAGCTTTCTTT. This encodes CASIPRGGTEAFF.

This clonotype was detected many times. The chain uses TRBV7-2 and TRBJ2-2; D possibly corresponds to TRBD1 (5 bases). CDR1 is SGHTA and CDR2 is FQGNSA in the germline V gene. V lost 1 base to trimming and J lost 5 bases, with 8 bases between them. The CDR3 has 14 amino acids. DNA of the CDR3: TGTGCCAGCAGCTTAGTTTCAGGGACCGGGGAGCTGTTTTTT. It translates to CASSLVSGTGELFF.

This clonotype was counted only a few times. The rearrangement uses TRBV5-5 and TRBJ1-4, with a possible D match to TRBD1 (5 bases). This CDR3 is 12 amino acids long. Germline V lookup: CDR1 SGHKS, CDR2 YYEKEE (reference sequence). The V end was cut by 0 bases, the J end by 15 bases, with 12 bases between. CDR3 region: CASSLVGDFLFF. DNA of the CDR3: TGTGCCAGCAGCTTGGTTGGGGACTTCTTGTTTTTT.